These 26 T cell receptor beta chains were all obtained from the same sample, sequenced in a study of blood T cells in healthy people across ages (dated by TCRdb to 2015 to 2017). Libraries were prepared through 5' RACE. The sequencer listed for this sample is Illumina HiSeq 2500. A second roughly 6 to 12 cycle PCR used a sample-barcoded 5' primer and a J-beta primer mix. The public sequencing data were trimmed at Q25 with fastp and processed into clonotypes with MiXCR by TCRdb, which kept only in-frame beta chains. When rows share a CDR3 protein, they turn into one entry using the most common DNA and genes. The table for this sample lists around 580,000 distinct CDR3 sequences; more than 45% of them were counted only once. The ten most abundant clones make up about 26% of the sample. The sequencing input was blood. All receptors derive from an elderly man in good health.

The chain couples TRBV15 to TRBJ1-1, with D possibly TRBD1 on 6 matching bases. Germline assignment: CDR1 LNHNV and CDR2 YYDKDF (reference sequence). V was cut by 2 bases and J by 4 bases, with 17 bases left in between. The CDR3 sequence is 16 residues long. CDR3 amino acids: CATSRRGNLFGTEAFF. DNA of the CDR3: TGTGCCACCAGCAGAAGGGGGAACCTTTTTGGCACTGAAGCTTTCTTT.

V and J are TRBV28 and TRBJ2-1; D possibly corresponds to TRBD1 (7 bases). Germline lookup yields CDR1 MDHEN and CDR2 SYDVKM. The V end lost 4 bases, the J end lost 7 bases, and 17 bases lay between the germline ends. The CDR3 is 15 residues long. This CDR3 is CASSSQGGLRNEQFF. DNA of the CDR3: TGTGCCAGCAGTTCCCAGGGGGGACTGCGTAATGAGCAGTTCTTC.

The table lists this clonotype with a few counts. The CDR3 DNA reads TGTGCCAGCAGTTTAACCTGGGACGGGGGAAACTATGGCTACACCTTC. This codes for CASSLTWDGGNYGYTF. This chain uses TRBV27 with TRBJ1-2; possible D gene TRBD1, 5 bases. V lost 2 bases and J lost 2, with 15 bases in between. The CDR3 has 16 amino acids. Germline V lookup: CDR1 MNHEY, CDR2 SMNVEV (reference sequence).

This clonotype was detected a few times. V is TRBV7-2 and J is TRBJ2-5, with D unresolved. This CDR3 spans 15 amino acids. The germline V gene has CDR1 SGHTA and CDR2 FQGNSA. Trimming removed 2 bases from V and 0 bases from J, with 10 bases in between. DNA for the CDR3: TGTGCCAGCAGCTTATCGGGCTGGGACCAAGAGACCCAGTACTTC. Its protein product is CASSLSGWDQETQYF.

This clonotype has more than one count but fewer than ten. This chain links TRBV7-9 with TRBJ1-6; 10 positions agree with TRBD1. V was pared by 2 bases and J by 7 bases, with 2 bases of the junction left unmatched. This CDR3 comprises 15 residues. The germline V gene encodes CDR1 SEHNR and CDR2 FQNEAQ (reference sequence). The CDR3 nucleotides are TGTGCCAGCAGCTTAAGACAGGGGGCCAATTCACCCCTCCACTTT. Translating it yields CASSLRQGANSPLHF.

The chain links TRBV5-1 to TRBJ2-7; D may be TRBD1 or TRBD2 (5 bases each). The CDR3 is made up of 14 amino acids. V was pared by 0 bases and J by 3 bases, with 10 bases between. The germline V gene has CDR1 SGHRS and CDR2 YFSETQ. DNA of the CDR3: TGCGCCAGCAGCTTGGGGGACCGATTCTACGAGCAGTACTTC. Protein sequence: CASSLGDRFYEQYF.

The chain employs TRBV7-2 and TRBJ2-1, with 12 bases matching TRBD2. The CDR3 consists of 16 residues. In germline, CDR1 is SGHTA, CDR2 FQGNSA. After removal of 1 base from V and 11 bases from J, the junction contained 9 bases not matched to a gene. The CDR3 region has the DNA TGTGCCAGCAGCTTAGGAGGACTAGCGGGGTCGGATAAGCAGTTCTTC. It specifies CASSLGGLAGSDKQFF.

The sample holds a few counts of this clonotype. The CDR3 DNA sequence: TGTGCCAGCAGCCCATCGGGGGGAAGAGCGGCCTACGAGCAGTACTTC. Amino acids: CASSPSGGRAAYEQYF. The chain couples TRBV7-2 to TRBJ2-7; TRBD2 aligns across 7 bases. The CDR3 has 16 amino acids. The V gene's germline CDR1 is SGHTA and CDR2 FQGNSA. With V trimmed by 5 bases and J by 2 bases, 12 bases remained unmatched.

The sample holds one count of this clonotype. The chain recombines TRBV20-1 with TRBJ1-6, with TRBD1 matching 8 bases. J lost 7 bases, V lost 3 bases, and 5 bases had no gene match. Germline CDR1 is DFQATT and CDR2 is SNEGSKA (reference sequence). The length of the CDR3 is 14 residues. The CDR3 DNA is TGCAGTGCTAGGACGGACAGGGTGAATTCACCCCTCCACTTT. It yields the protein CSARTDRVNSPLHF.

DNA for the CDR3: TGCGCCAGCAGCCCCGTGGCACAAGTAGGCGCCTACGAGCAGTACTTC. Translation gives CASSPVAQVGAYEQYF. The chain employs TRBV4-1 and TRBJ2-7; D gene ambiguous. V was pared by 4 bases and J by 2 bases, with 18 bases between. Per germline, CDR1 MGHRA and CDR2 YSYEKL. This CDR3 comprises 16 residues.

The chain links TRBV20-1 to TRBJ2-3, with D perhaps being TRBD1 or TRBD2 (5 bases each). CDR3 length equals 13 residues. Per the germline V gene, CDR1 is DFQATT and CDR2 is SNEGSKA (reference sequence). V was trimmed by 1 base and J by 1 base, leaving 6 bases between them. In nucleotides, the CDR3 is TGCAGTGCTAGAGTGGGGGGCACAGATACGCAGTATTTT. It translates to CSARVGGTDTQYF.

The chain carries TRBV6-6 and TRBJ1-3; 8 nucleotides align to TRBD1. V was pared by 5 bases and J by 0 bases, with 6 bases of the junction left unmatched. Germline values: CDR1 MNHNY, CDR2 SVGAGI (reference sequence). CDR3 length: 16 amino acids. The CDR3 protein is CASSIGQGHSGNTIYF. For the CDR3, the DNA is TGTGCCAGCAGTATCGGACAGGGACACTCTGGAAACACCATATATTTT.

The V call is TRBV20-1, the J call TRBJ1-2; D is possibly TRBD1 (6 bases). V was trimmed by 0 bases and J by 3 bases, leaving 14 bases between them. There are 15 residues in the CDR3. CDR1 DFQATT and CDR2 SNEGSKA come from the germline V gene (reference sequence). The CDR3 is CSARDAGGQDYGYTF. The CDR3, as DNA: TGCAGTGCTAGAGATGCGGGGGGGCAGGACTATGGCTACACCTTC.

The chain recombines TRBV7-2 with TRBJ2-1; possibly TRBD1 for D (5 bases). Looked up from germline, CDR1 is SGHTA and CDR2 is FQGNSA. V lost 4 bases, J lost 0 bases, and 10 bases lay in between. The CDR3 sequence is 15 residues long. CDR3 sequence: CASSSTQVSYNEQFF. In DNA, the CDR3 is TGTGCCAGCAGCTCAACACAGGTCTCCTACAATGAGCAGTTCTTC.

The gene calls are TRBV24-1 and TRBJ2-1, with TRBD2 matching over 7 bases. The J call may not be correct, given that the DNA end is closer to TRBJ2-7. Germline-derived CDR1 and CDR2 are KGHDR and SFDVKD. The CDR3 contains 15 residues. The CDR3: CATSDTRENYNEQYF. DNA for the CDR3: TGTGCCACCAGTGATACGCGGGAGAACTACAATGAGCAGTACTTC.

This clonotype was found a few times. This sequence joins TRBV29-1 and TRBJ2-1; D remains ambiguous. The CDR3 totals 15 residues. Germline V gives CDR1 SQVTM, CDR2 ANQGSEA. Deletions cut 5 bases from V and 0 bases from J, with 14 bases between. The CDR3 DNA reads TGCAGCGTTCCTACGACGGCGAGCTCCTACAATGAGCAGTTCTTC. Protein: CSVPTTASSYNEQFF.

The rearrangement links TRBV20-1 to TRBJ1-1; D is unresolved. V was cut by 8 bases and J by 1 base, with 14 bases left in between. CDR1 and CDR2 from the germline V gene are DFQATT and SNEGSKA (reference sequence). CDR3 length: 13 amino acids. CDR3 sequence (DNA): TGCAGTCTCCTTCGCCCAGGGAACACTGAAGCTTTCTTT. This translates into CSLLRPGNTEAFF.

In DNA, the CDR3 is TGTGCCAGCAGTTACACGGTCAGGGGAAACACCGGGGAGCTGTTTTTT. It translates to CASSYTVRGNTGELFF. The chain couples TRBV6-5 to TRBJ2-2, with D tentatively TRBD1 (6 bases). The CDR3 totals 16 residues. V was clipped by 2 bases and J by 2 bases, with 12 bases between them. CDR1 and CDR2 (germline): MNHEY, SVGAGI.

This clonotype was detected only a few times. The V call is TRBV7-3, the J call TRBJ2-5; D not resolved. Trimming took 1 base from V and 3 from J, leaving 9 bases between them. Per germline, CDR1 SGHTA and CDR2 FQGTGA. CDR3 length: 14 residues. The CDR3, as DNA: TGTGCCAGCAGCTTAATGGGTACCGAAGAGACCCAGTACTTC. Protein sequence: CASSLMGTEETQYF.

This clonotype has only one observation. The CDR3 DNA reads as TGCGCCAGCAGCCCGACCAGGGGGCCGGGGAACACTGAAGCTTTCTTT. Translating it yields CASSPTRGPGNTEAFF. The chain links TRBV4-1 to TRBJ1-1; 8 bases line up with TRBD1. The J segment lost 1 base and the V segment lost 4 bases, leaving 8 bases of the junction unmatched. There are 16 residues in the CDR3. Germline V gene lookup returns CDR1 MGHRA and CDR2 YSYEKL.

This clonotype was observed a handful of times. This rearrangement joins TRBV6-2 or TRBV6-3 to TRBJ2-3, with unresolved D. V was pared by 6 bases and J by 0 bases, with 16 bases between. This CDR3 contains 16 residues. Germline V CDR1 and CDR2: MNHEY, SVGEGT. CDR3 DNA: TGTGCCAGCAGCTCCCCCCTGGGCCGGAGCACAGATACGCAGTATTTT. Translating gives CASSSPLGRSTDTQYF.

The chain links TRBV6-5 to TRBJ2-2; 7 nucleotides line up with TRBD2. This CDR3 comprises 12 residues. Germline CDR1 MNHEY, CDR2 SVGAGI. Unmatched junction bases numbered 1, after V lost 5 bases and J lost 7 bases. CDR3 sequence: CASSGTNGELFF. Here the CDR3 DNA reads TGTGCCAGCAGTGGGACTAACGGGGAGCTGTTTTTT.

As for this clonotype: The junction does not match germline at one end; this may be a read error. CDR3 sequence: CASSLGTASDTQYF. The CDR3 bases are TGTGCTAGCAGCTTAGGGACAGCCTCAGATACGCAGTATTTT. The V gene is TRBV7-7, the J gene TRBJ2-3; 7 positions agree with TRBD1. The CDR3 contains 14 residues. The germline gives CDR1 SSHAT, CDR2 FNYEAQ (reference sequence).

V usage is TRBV28 and J usage is TRBJ1-2; 8 positions agree with TRBD1. Per the germline V gene, CDR1 is MDHEN and CDR2 is SYDVKM. The CDR3 contains 13 residues. J lost 4 bases, V lost 5 bases, and 3 bases had no gene match. CDR3 region: CASSRDRIYGYTF. CDR3 nucleotides: TGTGCCAGCAGTAGGGACAGGATCTATGGCTACACCTTC.

In nucleotides, the CDR3 is TGCAGTGCTAGTTGGCCTCAGAAAGTCAGCGAGCAGTTCTTC. Translating it yields CSASWPQKVSEQFF. The chain joins TRBV20-1 to TRBJ2-1; D gene ambiguous. Trimming pared 3 bases from V and 10 bases from J, leaving 19 bases between. CDR3 length: 14 residues. Germline CDR1 is DFQATT and CDR2 is SNEGSKA (reference sequence).

In its sample, this clonotype was seen a few times. The V call is TRBV20-1, the J call TRBJ2-7, with 9 positions matching TRBD2. Germline V gives CDR1 DFQATT, CDR2 SNEGSKA (reference sequence). The trim removed 2 bases at V and 9 bases at J, leaving 11 bases unmatched. This CDR3 comprises 14 residues. In nucleotides, the CDR3 is TGCAGTGCTAGACTAAGTAGCGGGGGCCCAGGGCAGTACTTC. This translates into CSARLSSGGPGQYF.